The 7 T cell receptor beta chains reported below all come from one sample, sequenced in a study of blood T cell repertoires in COVID-19. Measured with immunoSEQ multiplex PCR; TCRdb has only the in-frame clones, and not every one. The sample lists approximately 300,000 clones; under 90% were seen once. Sequencing used PBMCs or T cells enriched from blood (not recorded which). The source is a woman aged 18-35 years who had recovered from COVID-19.

The gene calls are TRBV21-1 and TRBJ1-1. TRBV21-1 is recorded as a pseudogene. The CDR3 spans 12 residues. CDR3 nucleotide sequence: TGTGCCAGCAGCTATCGGGGCACTGAAGCTTTCTTT. Amino acids: CASSYRGTEAFF.

The genes are TRBV9 and TRBJ1-3; D perhaps matches TRBD1 (6 bases). The germline V gene encodes CDR1 SGDLS and CDR2 YYNGEE. CDR3 length: 16 amino acids. Trimming cost V 4 bases and J 2 bases, with 16 bases left between them. The CDR3 DNA reads TGTGCCAGCAGCCTTCAGGCAGGGACAACTGGAAACACCATATATTTT. Translation: CASSLQAGTTGNTIYF.

The chain employs TRBV10-3 and TRBJ2-7, with 7 nucleotides matching TRBD2. V shed 2 bases and J 7 bases; nucleotides not matched to a gene: 8. This CDR3 spans 14 amino acids. Germline CDR1 is ENHRY and CDR2 is SYGVKD. The CDR3 coding sequence is TGTGCCATCAGTGAGAGACGGGAGGTGAGGGAGCAGTACTTC. Translated: CAISERREVREQYF.

V usage is TRBV27 and J usage is TRBJ2-7, with 7 nucleotides matching TRBD1. Germline CDR1 reads MNHEY; CDR2 reads SMNVEV (reference sequence). The trim removed 6 bases at V and 6 bases at J, leaving 5 bases unmatched. The CDR3 sequence is 12 residues long. This chain's CDR3 is CASRRYRGEQYF. The CDR3 region has the DNA TGTGCCAGCAGGCGATACAGGGGCGAGCAGTACTTC.

The chain joins TRBV7-2 to TRBJ2-1; TRBD1 aligns across 8 bases. Germline loops: CDR1 SGHTA, CDR2 FQGNSA. The CDR3 is 18 amino acids. V gave up 6 bases and J gave up 0 bases; unmatched junction bases: 13. As DNA, the CDR3 is TGTGCCAGCAGTCCCGGGACAGGTATGGTGGGCTCCTACAATGAGCAGTTCTTC. Translating it yields CASSPGTGMVGSYNEQFF.

This sequence joins TRBV19 and TRBJ1-6, with 7 bases lining up with TRBD1. The V gene's germline CDR1 is LNHDA and CDR2 SQIVND (reference sequence). With V trimmed by 5 bases and J by 9 bases, 7 bases remained unmatched. This CDR3 is 14 amino acids long. The CDR3 is CASSQGDSFSPLHF. The CDR3 bases are TGTGCCAGTAGTCAGGGGGACAGCTTTTCACCCCTCCACTTT. The complete variable domain, with remaining parts taken from reference TRBV19 and TRBJ1-6, reads DGGITQSPKYLFRKEGQNVTLSCEQNLNHDAMYWYRQDPGQGLRLIYYSQIVNDFQKGDIAEGYSVSREKKESFPLTVTSAQKNPTAFYLCASSQGDSFSPLHFGNGTRLTVT.

This rearrangement joins TRBV6-1 to TRBJ1-4; D may be TRBD1 (5 bases). The CDR3 extends over 17 amino acids. Germline assignment: CDR1 MNHNS and CDR2 SASEGT. V gave up 8 bases and J gave up 1 base, with 20 bases separating them. CDR3 amino acids: CASGGDGGLGTNEKLFF. The CDR3 coding sequence is TGTGCCAGCGGTGGGGACGGGGGATTGGGAACTAATGAAAAACTGTTTTTT.